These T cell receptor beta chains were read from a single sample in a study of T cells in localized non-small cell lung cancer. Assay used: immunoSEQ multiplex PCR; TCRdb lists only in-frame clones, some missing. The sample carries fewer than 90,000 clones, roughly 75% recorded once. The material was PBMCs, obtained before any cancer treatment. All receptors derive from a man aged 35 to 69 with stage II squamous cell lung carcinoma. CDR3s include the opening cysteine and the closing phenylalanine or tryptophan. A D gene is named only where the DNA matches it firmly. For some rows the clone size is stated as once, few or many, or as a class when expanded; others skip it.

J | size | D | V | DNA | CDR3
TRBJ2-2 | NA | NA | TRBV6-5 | TGTGCCGGTAAAAAGAGAAGGAACACCGGGGAGCTGTTTTTT | CAGKKRRNTGELFF
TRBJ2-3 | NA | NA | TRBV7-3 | TGTGCCAGCAGCCCAAGTCCGTTAGATACGCAGTATTTT | CASSPSPLDTQYF
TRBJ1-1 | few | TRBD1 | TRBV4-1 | TGCGCCAGCAGCCCTGCGACAGGGGTAAACACTGAAGCTTTCTTT | CASSPATGVNTEAFF
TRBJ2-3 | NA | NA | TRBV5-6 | TGTGCCAGCAGCTCTAGCACAGATACGCAGTATTTT | CASSSSTDTQYF
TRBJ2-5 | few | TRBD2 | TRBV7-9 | TGTGCCAGCAGCCCGGTGGGACTAGCGGGGGGTGAAGAGACCCAGTACTTC | CASSPVGLAGGEETQYF
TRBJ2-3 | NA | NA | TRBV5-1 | TGCGCCAGCAGCTCAGACTCCAGCACAGATACGCAGTATTTT | CASSSDSSTDTQYF
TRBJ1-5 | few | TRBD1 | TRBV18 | TGTGCCAGCTCACCAGCACGGACAGGGGATAATCAGCCCCAGCATTTT | CASSPARTGDNQPQHF
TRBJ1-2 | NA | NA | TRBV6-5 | TGTGCCAGCAGTACCTTGCTGGACTATGGCTACACCTTC | CASSTLLDYGYTF
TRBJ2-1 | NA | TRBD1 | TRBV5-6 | TGTGCCAGCAGCTCCGGGACAGGGTCCTACAATGAGCAGTTCTTC | CASSSGTGSYNEQFF
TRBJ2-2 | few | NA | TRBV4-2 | TGTGCCAGCAGCATCCGGGGACCCACCGACGGGGAGCTGTTTTTT | CASSIRGPTDGELFF
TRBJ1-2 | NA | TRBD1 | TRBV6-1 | TGTGCCAGCAGTGGATGGGACAGGTGGAACTATGGCTACACCTTC | CASSGWDRWNYGYTF
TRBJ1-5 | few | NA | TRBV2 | TGTGCCAGCGGGGCAGACGGGAATCAGCCCCAGCATTTT | CASGADGNQPQHF
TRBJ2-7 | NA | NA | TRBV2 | TGTGCCAGCAGGTACCCAGGGGCCACCTACGAGCAGTACTTC | CASRYPGATYEQYF
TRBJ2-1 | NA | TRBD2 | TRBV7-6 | TGTGCCAGCAGCTTAGAGCTTTTAGCGGGAGGGATCTACAATGAGCAGTTCTTC | CASSLELLAGGIYNEQFF
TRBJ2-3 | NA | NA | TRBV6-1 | TGTGCCAGCAGTGACCCCGAGGGGTTGCGGGATACGCAGTATTTT | CASSDPEGLRDTQYF
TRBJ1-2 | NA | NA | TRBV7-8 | TGTGCCAGCAGCTCCCAGGGAGCCAACTATGGCTACACCTTC | CASSSQGANYGYTF
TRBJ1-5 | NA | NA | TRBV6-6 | TGTGCCAGCAGTGACTCAGGGGTTCAGCCCCAGCATTTT | CASSDSGVQPQHF
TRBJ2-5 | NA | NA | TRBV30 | TGTGCCTGGACCCGACCGGGGGTAGAGACCCAGTACTTC | CAWTRPGVETQYF
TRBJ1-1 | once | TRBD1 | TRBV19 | TGTGCCAGTAGTTCCGGGACAGGGATCGGCACTGAAGCTTTCTTT | CASSSGTGIGTEAFF
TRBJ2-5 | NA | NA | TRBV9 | TGTGCCAGCAGCCCGAGAGGAAGGGTTCAAGAGACCCAGTACTTC | CASSPRGRVQETQYF
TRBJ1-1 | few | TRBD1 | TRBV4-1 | TGCGCCAGCAGCCAAGCAGGACAGGGGGCAGGGTACACTGAAGCTTTCTTT | CASSQAGQGAGYTEAFF
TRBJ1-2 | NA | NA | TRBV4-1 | TGCGCCAGCAGCCAACTTAAGATACCGACCGATGGCTACACCTTC | CASSQLKIPTDGYTF
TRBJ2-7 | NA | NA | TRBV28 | TGTGCCAGCAGTAGCAGGACGTCAAGCTCCTACGAGCAGTACTTC | CASSSRTSSSYEQYF
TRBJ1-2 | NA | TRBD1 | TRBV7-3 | TGTGCCAGCAGCTTAATTGGGACAGGGGATCGCACCTTC | CASSLIGTGDRTF
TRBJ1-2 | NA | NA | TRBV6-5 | TGTGCCAGCAGCCCGCGGACGGTGACCTATGGCTACACCTTC | CASSPRTVTYGYTF
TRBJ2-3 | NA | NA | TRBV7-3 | TGTGCCAGCAGCTTAGCGGGGGCTAGCACAGATACGCAGTATTTT | CASSLAGASTDTQYF
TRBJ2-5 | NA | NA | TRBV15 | TGTGCCACCAGCATGCAGGGGGGCGCGGGCGAGACCCAGTACTTC | CATSMQGGAGETQYF
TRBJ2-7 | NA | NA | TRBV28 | NA | CASSTSGQLTYEQYF
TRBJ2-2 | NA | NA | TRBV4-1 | TGCGCCAGCAGCCGCCAGACAATTACAGGGAATCCGGGCACCGGGGAGCTGTTTTTT | CASSRQTITGNPGTGELFF
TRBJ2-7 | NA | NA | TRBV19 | TGTGCCAGTAGTATCGGCGGGGCTACCTACGAGCAGTACTTC | CASSIGGATYEQYF
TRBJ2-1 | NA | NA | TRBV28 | TGTGCCAGCAGTTTATCTCCCCTCGAGCAGTTCTTC | CASSLSPLEQFF
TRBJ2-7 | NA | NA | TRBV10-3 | TGTGCCATCAGTGAGTCGAGGACGGCGGGGACACTCCAGTGCTTC | CAISESRTAGTLQCF
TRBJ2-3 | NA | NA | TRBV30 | TGTGCCTGGAGTGGCCGCCTAGGAGATACGCAGTATTTT | CAWSGRLGDTQYF
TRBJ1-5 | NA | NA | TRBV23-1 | TGCGCCAGCAATTCGTCTTATCAGCCCCAGCATTTT | CASNSSYQPQHF
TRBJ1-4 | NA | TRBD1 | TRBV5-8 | TGTGCCAGCAGCAGGACAGGGGGGCATGAAAAACTGTTTTTT | CASSRTGGHEKLFF
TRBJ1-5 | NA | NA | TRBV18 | TGTGCCAGCTCACTCGGTAGTGGCAGGGGTAGCAATCAGCCCCAGCATTTT | CASSLGSGRGSNQPQHF